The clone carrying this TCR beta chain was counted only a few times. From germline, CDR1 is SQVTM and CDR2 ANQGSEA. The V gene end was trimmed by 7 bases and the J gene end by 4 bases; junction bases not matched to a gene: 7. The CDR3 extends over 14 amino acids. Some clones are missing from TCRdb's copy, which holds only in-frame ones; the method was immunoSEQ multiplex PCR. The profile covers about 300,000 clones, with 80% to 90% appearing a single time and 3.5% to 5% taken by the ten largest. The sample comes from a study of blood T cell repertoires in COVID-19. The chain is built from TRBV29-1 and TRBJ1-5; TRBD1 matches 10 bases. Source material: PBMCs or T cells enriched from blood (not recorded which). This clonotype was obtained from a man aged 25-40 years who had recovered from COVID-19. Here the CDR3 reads CSASGTGANQPQHF. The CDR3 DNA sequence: TGCAGCGCTTCCGGGACAGGGGCAAATCAGCCCCAGCATTTT.